These T cell receptor beta chains were read from a single sample in a study of T cell changes during pregnancy in multiple sclerosis. Measured with immunoSEQ multiplex PCR; TCRdb has only the in-frame clones, and not every one. Of 50,000 to 55,000 clones listed, 80% to 95% were seen once; the top ten hold nearly 0.4%. This specimen was CD4+ T cells from peripheral blood mononuclear cells, taken after pregnancy. These receptors came from a female donor with multiple sclerosis, enrolled in a pregnancy study. The CDR3 runs from the conserved cysteine through the conserved F or W. A D gene is named only where the DNA matches it firmly. The size field is filled for only some rows; it gives once, few, many or a size class.

TRBV11-2	.	.	TRBJ1-1	CASSLDRRQGNTEAFF	TGTGCCAGCAGCTTAGACCGTCGGCAGGGGAACACTGAAGCTTTCTTT
TRBV11-3	.	.	TRBJ2-3	CASSLGERDTDTQYF	TGTGCCAGCAGCTTAGGGGAGAGGGACACAGATACGCAGTATTTT
TRBV9	TRBD2	once	TRBJ2-1	CASSVDLAGGVYNEQFF	TGTGCCAGCAGCGTAGATCTGGCGGGAGGTGTTTACAATGAGCAGTTCTTC
TRBV7-2	TRBD1	.	TRBJ1-3	CASRNYRGGISGNTIYF	TGTGCCAGCAGAAATTACAGGGGGGGCATCTCTGGAAACACCATATATTTT
TRBV9	.	.	TRBJ1-1	CASSPPRQVYTEAFF	TGTGCCAGCAGCCCCCCCAGGCAAGTCTACACTGAAGCTTTCTTT
TRBV11-2	TRBD1	.	TRBJ2-1	CASSDRGLAFSSYNEQFF	TGTGCCAGCAGCGACAGGGGGCTTGCCTTTTCCTCCTACAATGAGCAGTTCTTC
TRBV4-1	.	.	TRBJ1-4	CASSLRTVETATNEKLFF	TGCGCCAGCAGCCTTAGGACGGTCGAGACAGCAACTAATGAAAAACTGTTTTTT
TRBV30	TRBD2	.	TRBJ2-7	CAWSVLSGRFNEQYF	TGTGCCTGGAGTGTACTGAGCGGGAGGTTCAACGAGCAGTACTTC
TRBV19	TRBD1	.	TRBJ2-7	CASSISTTGEPEQYF	TGTGCCAGTAGTATAAGTACGACAGGGGAGCCCGAGCAGTACTTC
TRBV27	.	.	TRBJ1-2	CASSSSTGSLAGGYTF	.
TRBV30	TRBD1	.	TRBJ2-1	CAWSWGQGGRQGEQFF	TGTGCCTGGAGCTGGGGACAGGGGGGAAGACAGGGTGAGCAGTTCTTC
TRBV5-1	TRBD1	.	TRBJ2-1	CASSLQGATYNEQFF	TGCGCCAGCAGCTTGCAGGGGGCGACCTACAATGAGCAGTTCTTC